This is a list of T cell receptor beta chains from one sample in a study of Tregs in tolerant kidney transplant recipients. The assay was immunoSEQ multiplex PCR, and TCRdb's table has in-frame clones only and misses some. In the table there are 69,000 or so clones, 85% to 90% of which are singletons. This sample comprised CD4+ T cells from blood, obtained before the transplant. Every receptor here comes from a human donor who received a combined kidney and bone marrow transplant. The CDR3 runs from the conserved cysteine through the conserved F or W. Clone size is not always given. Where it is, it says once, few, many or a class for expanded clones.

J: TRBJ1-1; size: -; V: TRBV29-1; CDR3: CSVTEELLNTEAFF
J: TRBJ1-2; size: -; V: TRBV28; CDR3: CASSFFVATGQAYGYTF
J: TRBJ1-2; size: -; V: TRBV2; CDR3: CASPSRDNRGNYGYTF
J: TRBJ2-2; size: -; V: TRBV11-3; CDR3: CASSPGLARGTGELFF
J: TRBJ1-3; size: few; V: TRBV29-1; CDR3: CSVSSSGNTIYF
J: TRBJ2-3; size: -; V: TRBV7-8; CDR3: CASSSTSGRADTQYF
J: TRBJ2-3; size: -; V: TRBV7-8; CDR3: CASSSRTSGRADTQYF
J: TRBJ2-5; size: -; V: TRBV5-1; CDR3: CASSASSGSRETQYF
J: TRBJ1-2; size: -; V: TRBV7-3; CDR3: CASSLNAEGYGYTF
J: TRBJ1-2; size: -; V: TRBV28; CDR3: CASSFNRKANYGYTF
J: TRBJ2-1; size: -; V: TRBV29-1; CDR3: CSVSTSGSGGEQFF
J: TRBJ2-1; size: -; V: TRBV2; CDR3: CASMGQAGNEQFF
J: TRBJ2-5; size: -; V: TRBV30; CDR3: CAWGRQTQETQYF
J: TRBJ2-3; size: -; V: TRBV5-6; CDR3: CASSSQGAADTQYF
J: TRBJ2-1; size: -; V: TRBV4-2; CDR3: CASSQEGTGETHNEQFF
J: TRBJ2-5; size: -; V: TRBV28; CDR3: CASSQGSGVQETQYF
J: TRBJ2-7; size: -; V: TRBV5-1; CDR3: CASSTSGTSSYEQYF
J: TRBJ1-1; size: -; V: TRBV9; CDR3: CASSPRMNTEAFF
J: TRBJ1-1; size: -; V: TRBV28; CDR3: CASSDLAGFEMNTEAFF
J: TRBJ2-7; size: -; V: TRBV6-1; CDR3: CASRPTSGIYEQYF
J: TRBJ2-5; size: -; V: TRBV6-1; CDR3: CASRGGPTGETQYF
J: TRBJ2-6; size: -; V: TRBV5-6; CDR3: CASSLTASGANVLTF
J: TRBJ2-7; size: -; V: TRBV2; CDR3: CASRPDRTYEQYF
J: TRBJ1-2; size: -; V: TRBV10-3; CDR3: CAISPPGGGGYTF
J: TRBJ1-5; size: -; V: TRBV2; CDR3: CASSVTGGEQPQHF
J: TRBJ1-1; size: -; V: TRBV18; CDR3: CASSLGQGVNTEAFF
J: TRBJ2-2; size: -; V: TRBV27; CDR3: CASSSPGTGSEELFF
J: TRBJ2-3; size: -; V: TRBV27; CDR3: CASSTHGGRTDTQYF
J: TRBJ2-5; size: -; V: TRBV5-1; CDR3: CASSLGGRAVETQYF
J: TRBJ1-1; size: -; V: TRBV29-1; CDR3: CSVAEANTEAFF
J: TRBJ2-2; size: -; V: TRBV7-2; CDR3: CASSLGQALRELFF
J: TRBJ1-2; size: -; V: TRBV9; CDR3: CASSVSTGGLLGYTF
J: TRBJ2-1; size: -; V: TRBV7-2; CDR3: CASSHWGAGAENEQFF
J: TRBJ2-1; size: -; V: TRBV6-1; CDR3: CASRDSYNEQFF
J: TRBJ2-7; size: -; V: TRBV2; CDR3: CASSLRDIYEQYF
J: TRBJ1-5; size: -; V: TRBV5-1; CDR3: CASSLDVGGNQPQHF
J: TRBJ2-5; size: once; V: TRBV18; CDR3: CASSPPGTSETQYF
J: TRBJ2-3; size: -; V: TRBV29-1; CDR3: CSVGLGTDTQYF